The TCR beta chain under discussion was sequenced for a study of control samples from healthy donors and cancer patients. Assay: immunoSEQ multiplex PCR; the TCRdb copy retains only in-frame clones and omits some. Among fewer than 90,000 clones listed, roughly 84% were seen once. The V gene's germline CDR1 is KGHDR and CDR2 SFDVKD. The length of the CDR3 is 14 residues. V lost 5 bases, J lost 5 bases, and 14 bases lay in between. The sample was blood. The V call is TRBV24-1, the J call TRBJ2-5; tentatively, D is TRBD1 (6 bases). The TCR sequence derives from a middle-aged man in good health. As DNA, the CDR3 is TGTGCCACCAGTGGTACAGGGTTATCCGAGACCCAGTACTTC. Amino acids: CATSGTGLSETQYF.